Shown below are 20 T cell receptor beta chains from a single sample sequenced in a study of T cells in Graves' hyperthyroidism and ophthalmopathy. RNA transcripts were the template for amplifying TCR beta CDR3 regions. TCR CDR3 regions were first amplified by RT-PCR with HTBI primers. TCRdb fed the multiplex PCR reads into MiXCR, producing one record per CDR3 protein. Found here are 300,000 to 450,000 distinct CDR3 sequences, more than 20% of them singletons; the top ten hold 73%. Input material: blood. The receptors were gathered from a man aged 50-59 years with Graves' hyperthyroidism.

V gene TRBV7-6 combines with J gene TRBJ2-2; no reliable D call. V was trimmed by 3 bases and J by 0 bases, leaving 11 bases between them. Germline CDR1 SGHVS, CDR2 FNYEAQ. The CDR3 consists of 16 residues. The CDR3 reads CASSLITLANTGELFF. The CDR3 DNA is TGTGCCAGCAGCTTGATCACCCTTGCGAACACCGGGGAGCTGTTTTTT.

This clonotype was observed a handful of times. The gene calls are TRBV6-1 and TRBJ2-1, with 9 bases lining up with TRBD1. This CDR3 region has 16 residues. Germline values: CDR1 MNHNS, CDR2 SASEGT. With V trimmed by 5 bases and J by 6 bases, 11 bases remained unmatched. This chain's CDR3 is CASSRQGVISSNEQFF. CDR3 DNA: TGTGCCAGCAGTAGACAGGGGGTCATCTCTTCCAATGAGCAGTTCTTC.

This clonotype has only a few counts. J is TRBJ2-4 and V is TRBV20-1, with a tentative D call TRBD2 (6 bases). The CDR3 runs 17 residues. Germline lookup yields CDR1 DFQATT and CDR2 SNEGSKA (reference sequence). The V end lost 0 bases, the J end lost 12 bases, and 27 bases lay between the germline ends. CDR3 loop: CSARDFVAWGDRGSQYF. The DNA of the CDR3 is TGCAGTGCTAGAGATTTCGTAGCGTGGGGGGACCGCGGTTCTCAGTACTTC.

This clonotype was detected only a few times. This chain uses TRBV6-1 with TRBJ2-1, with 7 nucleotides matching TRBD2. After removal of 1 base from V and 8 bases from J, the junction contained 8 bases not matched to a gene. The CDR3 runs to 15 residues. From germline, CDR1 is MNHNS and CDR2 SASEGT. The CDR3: CASSEVAGALDEQFF. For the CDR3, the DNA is TGTGCCAGCAGTGAAGTGGCGGGAGCTTTGGATGAGCAGTTCTTC.

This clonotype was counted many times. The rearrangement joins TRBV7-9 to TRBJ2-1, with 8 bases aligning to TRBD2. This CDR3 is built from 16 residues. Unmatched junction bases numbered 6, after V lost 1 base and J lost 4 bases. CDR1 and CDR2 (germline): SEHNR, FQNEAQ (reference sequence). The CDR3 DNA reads TGTGCCAGCAGCTTAGGTTCCAGCGGGGGTTACAATGAGCAGTTCTTC. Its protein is CASSLGSSGGYNEQFF.

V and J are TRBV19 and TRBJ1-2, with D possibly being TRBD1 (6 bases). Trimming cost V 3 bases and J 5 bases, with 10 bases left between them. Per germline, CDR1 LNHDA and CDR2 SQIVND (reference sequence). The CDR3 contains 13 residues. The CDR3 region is CASSMAGVYGYTF. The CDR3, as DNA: TGTGCCAGTAGTATGGCAGGGGTATATGGCTACACCTTC.

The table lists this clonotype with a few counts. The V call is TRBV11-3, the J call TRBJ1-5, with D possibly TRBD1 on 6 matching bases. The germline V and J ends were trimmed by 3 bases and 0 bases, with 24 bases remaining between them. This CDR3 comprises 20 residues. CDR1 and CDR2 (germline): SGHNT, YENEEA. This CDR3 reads CASSFCDEPGQTFSNQPQHF. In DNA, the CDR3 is TGTGCCAGCAGCTTCTGTGATGAACCTGGACAGACGTTTAGCAATCAGCCCCAGCATTTT.

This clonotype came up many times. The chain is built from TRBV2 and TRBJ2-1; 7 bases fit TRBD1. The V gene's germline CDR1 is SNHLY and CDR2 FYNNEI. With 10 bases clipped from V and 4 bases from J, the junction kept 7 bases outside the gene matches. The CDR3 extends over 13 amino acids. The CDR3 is CATQGTAYNEQFF. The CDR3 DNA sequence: TGTGCCACCCAAGGGACAGCTTACAATGAGCAGTTCTTC.

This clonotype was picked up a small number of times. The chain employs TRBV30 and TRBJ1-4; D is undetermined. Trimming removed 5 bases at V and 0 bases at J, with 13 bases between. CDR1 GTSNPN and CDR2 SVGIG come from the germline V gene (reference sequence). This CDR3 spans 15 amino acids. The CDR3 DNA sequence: TGTGCCTGGGCGCGGGAGCTTGCAACTAATGAAAAACTGTTTTTT. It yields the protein CAWARELATNEKLFF. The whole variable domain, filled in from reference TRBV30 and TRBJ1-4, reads SQTIHQWPATLVQPVGSPLSLECTVEGTSNPNLYWYRQAAGRGLQLLFYSVGIGQISSEVPQNLSASRPQDRQFILSSKKLLLSDSGFYLCAWARELATNEKLFFGSGTQLSVL.

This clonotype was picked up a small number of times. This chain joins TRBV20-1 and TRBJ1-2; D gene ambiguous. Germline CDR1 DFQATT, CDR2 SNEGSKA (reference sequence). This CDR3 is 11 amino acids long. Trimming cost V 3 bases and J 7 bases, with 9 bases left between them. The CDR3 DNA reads TGCAGTGCTAGCGTTAGGACTGGCTACACCTTC. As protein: CSASVRTGYTF.

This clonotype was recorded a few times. CDR3 bases: TGTGCCAGCAGCTCCCGTGAGCAGGGAGGTGAAAAACTGTTTTTT. Residues: CASSSREQGGEKLFF. The V and J genes are TRBV7-9 and TRBJ1-4; perhaps TRBD1 as D (5 bases). Germline V gene lookup returns CDR1 SEHNR and CDR2 FQNEAQ (reference sequence). This CDR3 spans 15 amino acids. The V gene lost 4 bases and the J gene lost 7 bases, with 16 bases spanning the gap.

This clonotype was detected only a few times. In DNA form, the CDR3 reads TGTGCCAGCAAGGTTCCGTACAATGAGCAGTTCTTC. Protein: CASKVPYNEQFF. The chain combines TRBV2 with TRBJ2-1, with D unresolved. The germline V gene has CDR1 SNHLY and CDR2 FYNNEI. The germline V and J ends were trimmed by 7 bases and 4 bases, with 8 bases remaining between them. This CDR3 spans 12 amino acids. The variable domain in full, completed from reference TRBV2 and TRBJ2-1, reads EPEVTQTPSHQVTQMGQEVILRCVPISNHLYFYWYRQILGQKVEFLVSFYNNEISEKSEIFDDQFSVERPDGSNFTLKIRSTKLEDSAMYFCASKVPYNEQFFGPGTRLTVL.

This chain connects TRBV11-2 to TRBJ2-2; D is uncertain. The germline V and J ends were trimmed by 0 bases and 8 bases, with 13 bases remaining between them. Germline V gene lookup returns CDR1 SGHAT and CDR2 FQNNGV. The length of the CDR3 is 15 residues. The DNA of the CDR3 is TGTGCCAGCAGCTTAGATCTTACCACTGGGGGGGAGCTGTTTTTT. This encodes CASSLDLTTGGELFF.

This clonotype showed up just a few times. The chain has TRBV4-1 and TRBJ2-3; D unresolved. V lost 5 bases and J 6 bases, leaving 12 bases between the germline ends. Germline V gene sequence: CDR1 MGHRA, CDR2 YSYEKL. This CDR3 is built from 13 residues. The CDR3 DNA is TGCGCCAGCAGCACCCGAATCGCGGATACGCAGTATTTT. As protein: CASSTRIADTQYF.

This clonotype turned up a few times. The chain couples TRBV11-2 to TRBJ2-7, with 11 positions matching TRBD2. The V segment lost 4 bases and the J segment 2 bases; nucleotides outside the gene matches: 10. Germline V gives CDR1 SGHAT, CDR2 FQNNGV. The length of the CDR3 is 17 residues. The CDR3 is CASSYYPTTSGTYEQYF. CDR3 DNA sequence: TGTGCCAGCAGCTATTACCCGACGACTAGCGGGACCTACGAGCAGTACTTC.

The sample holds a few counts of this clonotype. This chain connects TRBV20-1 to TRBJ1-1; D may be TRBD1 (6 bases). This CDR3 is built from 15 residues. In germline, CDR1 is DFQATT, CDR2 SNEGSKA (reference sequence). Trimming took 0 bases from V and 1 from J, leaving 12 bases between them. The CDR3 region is CSARDPGAANTEAFF. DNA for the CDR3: TGCAGTGCTAGAGACCCAGGGGCCGCGAACACTGAAGCTTTCTTT.

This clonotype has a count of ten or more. As DNA, the CDR3 is TGTGCCAGCAGTCAAATAGCGGGAGGGCGCGAGCAGTACTTC. Translated: CASSQIAGGREQYF. J is TRBJ2-7 and V is TRBV6-1, with TRBD2 matching over 11 bases. This CDR3 contains 14 residues. Trimming removed 5 bases from V and 6 bases from J; junction bases left unmatched: 6. The germline gives CDR1 MNHNS, CDR2 SASEGT.

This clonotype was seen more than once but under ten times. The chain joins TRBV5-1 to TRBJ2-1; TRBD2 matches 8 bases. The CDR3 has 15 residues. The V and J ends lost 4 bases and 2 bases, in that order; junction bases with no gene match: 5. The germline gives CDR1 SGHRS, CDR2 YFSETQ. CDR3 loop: CASSPGGGAYNEQFF. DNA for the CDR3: TGCGCCAGCAGCCCCGGGGGGGGAGCCTACAATGAGCAGTTCTTC.

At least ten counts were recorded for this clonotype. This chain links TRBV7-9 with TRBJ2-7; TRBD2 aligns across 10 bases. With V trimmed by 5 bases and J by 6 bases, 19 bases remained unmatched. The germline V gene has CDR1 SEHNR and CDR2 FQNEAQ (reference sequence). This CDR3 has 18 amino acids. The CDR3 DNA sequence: TGTGCCAGCAGCCAGACTAGCGGGCGAGCTACTGGGTTATTCGAGCAGTACTTC. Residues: CASSQTSGRATGLFEQYF.

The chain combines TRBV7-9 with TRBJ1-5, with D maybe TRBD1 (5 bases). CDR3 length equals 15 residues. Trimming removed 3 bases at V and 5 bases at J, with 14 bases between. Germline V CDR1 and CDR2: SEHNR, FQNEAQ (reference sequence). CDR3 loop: CASSFSSGSDQPQHF. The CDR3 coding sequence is TGTGCCAGCAGCTTTTCGTCAGGGTCTGATCAGCCCCAGCATTTT.